The rows below give T cell receptor beta chains drawn from one sample of a study of PD-1 blockade in classical Hodgkin lymphoma. The method was immunoSEQ multiplex PCR; TCRdb's version includes in-frame clones alone and lacks a portion of them. Found here are more than 9,500 clones, roughly 84% of them singletons; the top ten hold 35% to 40%. This specimen was CD8+ T cells from blood, taken before the fourth cycle of nivolumab. All receptors derive from a human donor with classical Hodgkin lymphoma. The donor label of this sample is uncertain. Each CDR3 is given with its conserved first and last residue. Each record gives: CDR3 DNA, CDR3 protein, J gene, V gene, D gene, clone size. D genes are given only for firm matches. Clone size appears in some rows only: once, few, many, or a class for an expanded clone.

TGTGCCAGCTCTGACGGGGACGTGGATACGCAGTATTTT,CASSDGDVDTQYF,TRBJ2-3,TRBV6-1,NA,NA
TGTGCCAGCAGTTCCAGTGCGGCCCCAAACGCCTACGAGCAGTACTTC,CASSSSAAPNAYEQYF,TRBJ2-7,TRBV2,NA,NA
TGCGCCAGCAGCAATGAGCAGGGGGAGGATCAGCCCCAGCATTTT,CASSNEQGEDQPQHF,TRBJ1-5,TRBV4-1,TRBD1,NA
TGCGCCAGCAGCCAAGACTGGCTAGCGGGTTACGAGCAGTACTTC,CASSQDWLAGYEQYF,TRBJ2-7,TRBV4-1,TRBD2,NA
TGTGCTAGCAGCTTAGATTGGGGCAGCGAGCAGTACTTC,CASSLDWGSEQYF,TRBJ2-7,TRBV7-7,NA,NA
TGTGCCAGCAGTGAATCGGGCCCGGCAGCAGATACGCAGTATTTT,CASSESGPAADTQYF,TRBJ2-3,TRBV25-1,NA,few
TGCAGCGTTGACCCAGGCTCTGGGGCCAACGTCCTGACTTTC,CSVDPGSGANVLTF,TRBJ2-6,TRBV29-1,NA,NA
TGTGCCAGCAGTGGGGATCCTAGCGGGAGTCTGGAGACCCAGTACTTC,CASSGDPSGSLETQYF,TRBJ2-5,TRBV2,TRBD2,NA
TGTGCCAGCAGCTTAGATGGAGGGGAGCTGTTTTTT,CASSLDGGELFF,TRBJ2-2,TRBV5-6,NA,NA
TGTGCCAGCAGCCAAACAGGGTCGGGTGGGGAGGAGCAGTTCTTC,CASSQTGSGGEEQFF,TRBJ2-1,TRBV11-2,NA,NA
TGTGCCAGCAGTGAGGGATTGGGCTTGGATACGCAGTATTTT,CASSEGLGLDTQYF,TRBJ2-3,TRBV6-6,NA,NA
TGTGCCAGTAGTAAAGAAGGTGGTGGAGCCTACAATGAGCAGTTCTTC,CASSKEGGGAYNEQFF,TRBJ2-1,TRBV19,NA,NA
TGTGCCTGGAGTAGAAGTCAGGGGGCTTATGAAAAACTGTTTTTT,CAWSRSQGAYEKLFF,TRBJ1-4,TRBV30,TRBD1,once
TGTGCCAGCAGTGTCAGAATGGGACGGCTATACGAGCAGTACTTC,CASSVRMGRLYEQYF,TRBJ2-7,TRBV6-5,NA,NA
TGTGCCAGCAGCCGACCGAGACAACTAGCGGGGGCACGCGATACGCAGTATTTT,CASSRPRQLAGARDTQYF,TRBJ2-3,TRBV5-5,TRBD2,NA
TGCAGCGTTGAAGATTCGGGACGGAGTTCCTACGAGCAGTACTTC,CSVEDSGRSSYEQYF,TRBJ2-7,TRBV29-1,NA,NA
TGTGCCTCTTCGCGGGTAAGCTCCTACAATGAGCAGTTCTTC,CASSRVSSYNEQFF,TRBJ2-1,TRBV19,NA,NA
TGCGCCAGCAGCCAAGAAGTGAGTCGTTCGGGAGTTAATGAGCAGTTCTTC,CASSQEVSRSGVNEQFF,TRBJ2-1,TRBV4-1,NA,NA
TGTGCCAGCAGTGAAGCTTATGATCAGCCCCAGCATTTT,CASSEAYDQPQHF,TRBJ1-5,TRBV6-1,NA,NA
TGTGCCAGCAGTGCGCCCCGTGGGACAGATACGCAGTATTTT,CASSAPRGTDTQYF,TRBJ2-3,TRBV2,NA,NA
TGTGCCAGCAGCTTAGCTGGGACCCAATACGAGCAGTACTTC,CASSLAGTQYEQYF,TRBJ2-7,TRBV7-6,NA,NA
TGCAGCGATACAGAGGGAAATGAGCAGTTCTTC,CSDTEGNEQFF,TRBJ2-1,TRBV29-1,NA,once
TGTGCCAGCAGCCAAGATATCACCCAGATGGGGCTGGATACGCAGTATTTT,CASSQDITQMGLDTQYF,TRBJ2-3,TRBV4-2,NA,NA
TGTGCCAGCAGCCGGGGGACTAATCCTCCGTCCTCGTACGAGCAGTACTTC,CASSRGTNPPSSYEQYF,TRBJ2-7,TRBV7-2,TRBD2,NA
TGTGCTAGTGGTCCCGGACTAGCGGGAGAAGGAGGCAAAAACATTCAGTACTTC,CASGPGLAGEGGKNIQYF,TRBJ2-4,TRBV12-5,TRBD2,NA
TGTGCCAGCCAGAGGGACGGTTACACTGAAGCTTTCTTT,CASQRDGYTEAFF,TRBJ1-1,TRBV19,NA,few
TGTGCCAGCAGTGAGGGCAGCAATCAGCCCCAGCATTTT,CASSEGSNQPQHF,TRBJ1-5,TRBV6-4,NA,once
TGTGCCACCCTAGGGGGCATCTCCTACGAGCAGTACTTC,CATLGGISYEQYF,TRBJ2-7,TRBV28,TRBD1,NA
TGCGCCAGCAGCCAAGGGGGAAGCTCTGGGGCCAACGTCCTGACTTTC,CASSQGGSSGANVLTF,TRBJ2-6,TRBV4-3,NA,NA
TGTGCCACCAGCAGAGGAGGAGCGGGAGGTATCACAGATACGCAGTATTTT,CATSRGGAGGITDTQYF,TRBJ2-3,TRBV15,TRBD2,NA
TGTGCCAGCAGCCCACTCCCACTTAACTATGGCTACACCTTC,CASSPLPLNYGYTF,TRBJ1-2,TRBV6-5,NA,NA
TGTGCTAGCAGCTCCGGGACAGGGGGCTACGAGCAGTACTTC,CASSSGTGGYEQYF,TRBJ2-7,TRBV7-7,TRBD1,NA
TGTGCCAGCAGTGAAATTCACGGGGCCCAAGTCTTACGAAGCAATCAGCCCCAGCATTTT,CASSEIHGAQVLRSNQPQHF,TRBJ1-5,TRBV6-1,NA,NA
TGTGCCAGCAGTTACTCAGGGGGGGGCAATGAGCAGTTCTTC,CASSYSGGGNEQFF,TRBJ2-1,TRBV6-5,NA,NA
TGTGCCAGCTCAGATGATACTGGGACCCACGATGACTATGGCTACACCTTC,CASSDDTGTHDDYGYTF,TRBJ1-2,TRBV18,NA,NA
TGTGCCAGCAGCGGGACAGGGGAAATTTGGTTCTTC,CASSGTGEIWFF,TRBJ2-1,TRBV5-5,TRBD1,NA
TGTGCCAGCACTTCTTGGACGGGACTTACCAATGAAAAACTGTTTTTT,CASTSWTGLTNEKLFF,TRBJ1-4,TRBV19,NA,NA
TGCGCCAGCAGCGCACAGGGTAGCTCCTACAATGAGCAGTTCTTC,CASSAQGSSYNEQFF,TRBJ2-1,TRBV4-1,NA,NA
TGTGCCAGCAGCTCCTACCTCGAGACTAGCGGAGTACTTAATGAGCAGTTCTTC,CASSSYLETSGVLNEQFF,TRBJ2-1,TRBV11-3,TRBD2,NA
TGTGCCAGCAGCCCGTGGGGGGGCACTGAAGCTTTCTTT,CASSPWGGTEAFF,TRBJ1-1,TRBV4-2,NA,NA
TGTGCCTGGAGTTCCGGGCCGACGAACACCGGGGAGCTGTTTTTT,CAWSSGPTNTGELFF,TRBJ2-2,TRBV30,NA,NA
TGTGCCTCTCGAGGGGGCGCAGGCAATCAGCCCCAGCATTTT,CASRGGAGNQPQHF,TRBJ1-5,TRBV10-3,TRBD1,NA
TGTGCCAGCAGCTGGACAGGGGGTTCCCTCTACGAGCAGTACTTC,CASSWTGGSLYEQYF,TRBJ2-7,TRBV27,TRBD1,NA
TGTGCCACCAGCAATAGCGGGAGGACCTACGAGCAGTACTTC,CATSNSGRTYEQYF,TRBJ2-7,TRBV15,TRBD2,NA
TGTGCCAGCAGCTCGGACAGGACGTACGAGCAGTACTTC,CASSSDRTYEQYF,TRBJ2-7,TRBV7-9,TRBD1,NA
TGTGCCAGCAGCTTGGACAGTTTCGAAGCTTTCTTT,CASSLDSFEAFF,TRBJ1-1,TRBV7-9,NA,NA
TGCGCCAGCAGCTTGGAATCAGCTAGCTCCTACGAGCAGTACTTC,CASSLESASSYEQYF,TRBJ2-7,TRBV5-1,NA,NA
TGTGCCAGCAGTTTATACGGGGCCCAAGAGACCCAGTACTTC,CASSLYGAQETQYF,TRBJ2-5,TRBV27,NA,NA
TGCAGTGCTGACGACAGCTATGGCTACACCTTC,CSADDSYGYTF,TRBJ1-2,TRBV20-1,NA,few
TGTGCCAGCAGTTTGTCCGAAGGGACAGGGGGCTCTGGAAACACCATATATTTT,CASSLSEGTGGSGNTIYF,TRBJ1-3,TRBV28,TRBD1,once
TGTGCCAGCAGTTTATGGGCGGGAGTGGGCTACGAGCAGTACTTC,CASSLWAGVGYEQYF,TRBJ2-7,TRBV27,TRBD2,NA
TGTGCCAGCAGCTTAGGGACAGGGTCGGCAGATACGCAGTATTTT,CASSLGTGSADTQYF,TRBJ2-3,TRBV7-9,TRBD1,NA
TGTGCCAGCAGCGAGGGAGGGGTGAACACTGAAGCTTTCTTT,CASSEGGVNTEAFF,TRBJ1-1,TRBV9,NA,NA
TGTGCCAGCAGTGAGGGGACTACCGAAAACATTCAGTACTTC,CASSEGTTENIQYF,TRBJ2-4,TRBV2,TRBD2,NA